Each of the 27 T cell receptor beta chains below was sequenced from the same sample in a study of blood T cell repertoires in COVID-19. Measured with immunoSEQ multiplex PCR; TCRdb has only the in-frame clones, and not every one. This sample has fewer than 350,000 clones, with 85% found just once. The sequenced material came from PBMCs or T cells enriched from blood (not recorded which). These receptors all stem from a woman under 40 who had been exposed to COVID-19.

V is TRBV6-2 or TRBV6-3 and J is TRBJ1-1; D is unresolved. Germline V gene lookup returns CDR1 MNHEY and CDR2 SVGEGT. The CDR3 length is 11 residues. Trimming removed 6 bases from V and 8 bases from J, with 10 bases in between. The CDR3 spells CASSMGREAFF. The CDR3, as DNA: TGTGCCAGCAGCATGGGCAGGGAAGCTTTCTTT.

The chain recombines TRBV19 with TRBJ2-3; D gene unclear. From germline, CDR1 is LNHDA and CDR2 SQIVND (reference sequence). Trimming shortened V by 2 bases and J by 8 bases, and 8 bases separated the two germline ends. The CDR3 runs to 12 residues. The CDR3 protein is CASSITSGTQYF. CDR3 bases: TGTGCCAGTAGTATAACCAGTGGTACGCAGTATTTT.

The V call is TRBV2, the J call TRBJ1-2, with 8 bases identical to TRBD1. CDR3 size: 13 residues. Germline V gives CDR1 SNHLY, CDR2 FYNNEI. J gave up 5 bases and V 5 bases, and 4 bases lay outside the gene matches. The CDR3 region has the DNA TGTGCCAGCAGTCGGGACAGGCGGTATGGCTACACCTTC. The encoded protein is CASSRDRRYGYTF.

The chain couples TRBV3-1 (or the pseudogene TRBV3-2) to TRBJ1-2; D gene uncertain. This CDR3 is 12 amino acids long. Trimming removed 5 bases from V and 4 bases from J, with 8 bases in between. CDR1 is LGHDT and CDR2 is YNNKEL in the germline V gene (reference sequence). The CDR3 DNA is TGTGCCAGCAGCTACGGTGGCTATGGCTACACCTTC. Translating it yields CASSYGGYGYTF.

V usage is TRBV2 and J usage is TRBJ1-4; perhaps TRBD1 as D (6 bases). The CDR3 loop spans 14 amino acids. V gave up 8 bases and J gave up 6 bases, with 16 bases separating them. Germline CDR1 is SNHLY and CDR2 is FYNNEI. The CDR3 sequence: CASGWGRGDEKLFF. The CDR3, as DNA: TGTGCCAGCGGGTGGGGGCGCGGAGATGAAAAACTGTTTTTT. The variable domain in full, with the rest retrieved from reference TRBV2 and TRBJ1-4, is EPEVTQTPSHQVTQMGQEVILRCVPISNHLYFYWYRQILGQKVEFLVSFYNNEISEKSEIFDDQFSVERPDGSNFTLKIRSTKLEDSAMYFCASGWGRGDEKLFFGSGTQLSVL.

The chain couples TRBV19 to TRBJ1-5; D is ambiguous. The CDR3 is made up of 13 amino acids. The germline V and J ends were trimmed by 3 bases and 5 bases, with 8 bases remaining between them. Germline lookup yields CDR1 LNHDA and CDR2 SQIVND (reference sequence). The chain's CDR3 is CASSIDRDQPQHF. The CDR3 DNA reads as TGTGCCAGTAGTATCGACCGGGATCAGCCCCAGCATTTT.

The chain joins TRBV28 to TRBJ1-2; TRBD1 matches 7 bases. The CDR3 is 14 amino acids. Germline-derived CDR1 and CDR2 are MDHEN and SYDVKM. V was pared by 4 bases and J by 8 bases, with 10 bases of the junction left unmatched. The CDR3 protein is CASSSTGVIRGYTF. In DNA, the CDR3 is TGTGCCAGCAGTTCCACAGGGGTTATCAGGGGCTACACCTTC.

The chain employs TRBV19 and TRBJ2-5, with a possible D match to TRBD1 (5 bases). The CDR3 is made up of 14 amino acids. Trimming removed 3 bases at V and 0 bases at J, with 8 bases between. The germline V gene has CDR1 LNHDA and CDR2 SQIVND (reference sequence). The chain's CDR3 is CASSIGANQETQYF. Here the CDR3 DNA reads TGTGCCAGTAGTATTGGGGCCAACCAAGAGACCCAGTACTTC. Looking up the rest from reference TRBV19 and TRBJ2-5 gives the full variable domain: DGGITQSPKYLFRKEGQNVTLSCEQNLNHDAMYWYRQDPGQGLRLIYYSQIVNDFQKGDIAEGYSVSREKKESFPLTVTSAQKNPTAFYLCASSIGANQETQYFGPGTRLLVL.

CDR3 amino acids: CASSTVRSSYNSPLHF. In DNA form, the CDR3 reads TGTGCCAGCAGCACCGTCAGAAGCTCCTATAATTCACCCCTCCACTTT. The V gene is TRBV7-9, the J gene TRBJ1-6; D is uncertain. CDR3 size: 16 residues. V dropped 5 bases and J dropped 0 bases, with 11 bases sitting between them. From germline, CDR1 is SEHNR and CDR2 FQNEAQ (reference sequence).

The rearrangement uses TRBV2 and TRBJ1-2; D is perhaps TRBD1 (6 bases). The CDR3 loop spans 11 amino acids. The V end was cut by 6 bases, the J end by 8 bases, with 10 bases between. Germline V gives CDR1 SNHLY, CDR2 FYNNEI. The CDR3 reads CASREGQGYTF. CDR3 in DNA: TGTGCCAGCAGAGAGGGACAAGGCTACACCTTC.

The chain carries TRBV6-1 and TRBJ2-3; D is uncertain. The V end was cut by 1 base, the J end by 2 bases, with 7 bases between. The CDR3 is made up of 14 amino acids. The germline V gene has CDR1 MNHNS and CDR2 SASEGT. The DNA of the CDR3 is TGTGCCAGCAGTGAAGAGCCCCTCACAGATACGCAGTATTTT. It yields the protein CASSEEPLTDTQYF.

The gene calls are TRBV5-1 and TRBJ1-2; 8 bases are shared with TRBD1. Per germline, CDR1 SGHRS and CDR2 YFSETQ. V lost 0 bases, J lost 8 bases, and 9 bases stayed unmatched. The CDR3 length is 15 residues. CDR3 protein: CASSLGSGGVSGYTF. The CDR3, as DNA: TGCGCCAGCAGCTTGGGGTCAGGGGGCGTTAGCGGCTACACCTTC.

V gene TRBV2 combines with J gene TRBJ1-6; TRBD1 might be the D (5 bases). V was shortened by 9 bases and J by 7 bases, with 13 bases between the two germline ends. CDR3 length: 13 amino acids. Germline V gene data show CDR1 as SNHLY and CDR2 as FYNNEI. The CDR3 DNA reads as TGTGCCAGGGGGGGGAGTCACAATTCACCCCTCCACTTT. Protein: CARGGSHNSPLHF.

This clone was picked up a small number of times. The rearrangement joins TRBV2 to TRBJ1-3; 8 nucleotides line up with TRBD1. This CDR3 spans 15 amino acids. Per germline, CDR1 SNHLY and CDR2 FYNNEI. V trimming: 8 bases; J trimming: 0 bases; junction bases outside the gene matches: 6. The CDR3 spells CASWAGGLSGNTIYF. The CDR3 DNA follows: TGTGCCAGCTGGGCAGGGGGCCTCTCTGGAAACACCATATATTTT.

The J gene is TRBJ2-7, the V gene TRBV27; 11 positions agree with TRBD1. V was pared by 6 bases and J by 5 bases, with 12 bases of the junction left unmatched. The CDR3 contains 16 residues. Germline-derived CDR1 and CDR2 are MNHEY and SMNVEV (reference sequence). CDR3: CASRINPGTGGDEQYF. The CDR3 region has the DNA TGTGCCAGCAGAATCAATCCCGGGACAGGGGGTGACGAGCAGTACTTC.

The chain couples TRBV4-3 to TRBJ1-4; TRBD1 aligns across 7 bases. Trimming at V came to 0 bases and at J to 4 bases, leaving 11 bases not matched to a gene. From germline, CDR1 is LGHNA and CDR2 YSLEER. This CDR3 is 18 amino acids long. CDR3 protein: CASSQDPLGTAFNEKLFF. CDR3 DNA sequence: TGCGCCAGCAGCCAAGATCCTCTTGGGACAGCTTTTAATGAAAAACTGTTTTTT.

This sequence joins TRBV6-1 and TRBJ1-4; 8 bases agree with TRBD1. This CDR3 spans 15 amino acids. The V gene end was trimmed by 2 bases and the J gene end by 8 bases; junction bases not matched to a gene: 7. In germline, CDR1 is MNHNS, CDR2 SASEGT. Here the CDR3 DNA reads TGTGCCAGCAGTGAAAAGCAGGGGGCGTTCGAAAAACTGTTTTTT. Translating it yields CASSEKQGAFEKLFF.

The chain carries TRBV3-1 (or the pseudogene TRBV3-2) and TRBJ2-7; 8 nucleotides match TRBD1. V lost 5 bases and J lost 1; bases outside the gene matches: 1. The CDR3 is made up of 13 amino acids. The germline gives CDR1 LGHDT, CDR2 YNNKEL (reference sequence). CDR3 amino acids: CASSGDRSYEQYF. The CDR3 DNA sequence: TGTGCCAGCAGCGGGGACAGGTCCTACGAGCAGTACTTC.

J is TRBJ1-1 and V is TRBV2; D call uncertain. V lost 8 bases and J 0 bases, leaving 10 bases between the germline ends. This CDR3 contains 13 residues. Germline lookup yields CDR1 SNHLY and CDR2 FYNNEI. DNA of the CDR3: TGTGCCAGCGGAGGAGTCTTGAACACTGAAGCTTTCTTT. This gives the protein CASGGVLNTEAFF.

This clone was detected once. This chain joins TRBV7-2 and TRBJ2-1; 10 nucleotides align to TRBD2. The ends lost 3 bases at V and 4 bases at J; junction bases unmatched: 3. The CDR3 has 15 residues. CDR1 SGHTA and CDR2 FQGNSA come from the germline V gene. Here the CDR3 reads CASSLGLALYNEQFF. CDR3 nucleotides: TGTGCCAGCAGCTTGGGACTAGCGTTGTACAATGAGCAGTTCTTC.

The V call is TRBV5-6, the J call TRBJ1-2; TRBD1 aligns across 12 bases. V lost 5 bases to trimming and J lost 4 bases; unmatched junction nucleotides: 6. Germline V gene data show CDR1 as SGHDT and CDR2 as YYEEEE. This CDR3 spans 15 amino acids. The CDR3 loop is CASSQGQGAFYGYTF. The CDR3 DNA follows: TGTGCCAGCAGTCAGGGACAGGGGGCTTTCTATGGCTACACCTTC.

The J gene is TRBJ1-2, the V gene TRBV28, with D unclear. Germline CDR1 is MDHEN and CDR2 is SYDVKM. Trimming left V 5 bases short and J 8 bases short, with 12 bases between. CDR3 length: 12 amino acids. For the CDR3, the DNA is TGTGCCAGCAGTCCGGACTATGTGGGCTACACCTTC. It encodes CASSPDYVGYTF.

The CDR3 DNA is TGTGCCAGTAGTATGGACAGGGGGCTGGGGAGCTATGGCTACACCTTC. This gives the protein CASSMDRGLGSYGYTF. The chain joins TRBV19 to TRBJ1-2, with 11 bases lining up with TRBD1. The germline V gene encodes CDR1 LNHDA and CDR2 SQIVND (reference sequence). The ends lost 3 bases at V and 4 bases at J; junction bases unmatched: 7. The CDR3 covers 16 residues.

This chain links TRBV10-3 with TRBJ2-3, with 8 bases lining up with TRBD2. Per the germline V gene, CDR1 is ENHRY and CDR2 is SYGVKD. The CDR3 runs 17 residues. The V segment lost 4 bases and the J segment 3 bases; nucleotides outside the gene matches: 12. The CDR3: CAISGLRAGGVTDTQYF. The CDR3 DNA is TGTGCCATCAGTGGGCTCCGGGCGGGGGGAGTAACAGATACGCAGTATTTT.

Notes on this clone: At one of its ends the junction is not consistent with the germline gene, which may arise from a read error. The chain joins TRBV6-5 to TRBJ1-3, with D unclear. CDR1 and CDR2 from the germline V gene are MNHEY and SVGAGI. This CDR3 contains 14 residues. The CDR3 coding sequence is TGTGCCAGCAGCTACTCCGGCTCTGGAAACACCATATATTTT. This codes for CASSYSGSGNTIYF.

This rearrangement joins TRBV11-2 to TRBJ2-7; 12 nucleotides align to TRBD2. Germline V gene data show CDR1 as SGHAT and CDR2 as FQNNGV. V shed 1 base and J 0 bases; nucleotides not matched to a gene: 4. The length of the CDR3 is 17 residues. CDR3 sequence reads: CASSLGGLAGFSYEQYF. The CDR3 DNA follows: TGTGCCAGCAGCTTAGGGGGACTAGCGGGTTTCTCCTACGAGCAGTACTTC.

This sequence joins TRBV27 and TRBJ2-2; D perhaps matches TRBD2 (7 bases). Deletions cut 3 bases from V and 5 bases from J, with 13 bases between. The CDR3 contains 15 residues. In germline, CDR1 is MNHEY, CDR2 SMNVEV (reference sequence). CDR3 loop: CASSFGGALTGELFF. The CDR3 region has the DNA TGTGCCAGCAGTTTTGGGGGGGCGCTTACCGGGGAGCTGTTTTTT.